The 8 T cell receptor beta chains below come from one sample, sequenced in a study of blood T cell repertoires in COVID-19. The method was immunoSEQ multiplex PCR; TCRdb's version includes in-frame clones alone and lacks a portion of them. In the table there are 70,000 to 90,000 clones, 70% to 90% of which are singletons. Material for sequencing was peripheral blood. The receptor source for this set is a woman older than 75 with acute or convalescent COVID-19.

V and J are TRBV24-1 and TRBJ2-1; D possibly corresponds to TRBD1 (6 bases). CDR3 size: 13 residues. Looked up from germline, CDR1 is KGHDR and CDR2 is SFDVKD. V gave up 5 bases and J gave up 3 bases, with 7 bases separating them. In DNA, the CDR3 is TGTGCCACCAGTGTGGACAGCTACAATGAGCAGTTCTTC. Translated: CATSVDSYNEQFF.

J is TRBJ2-4 and V is TRBV7-8; the match to TRBD1 covers 10 bases. This CDR3 contains 17 residues. Germline assignment: CDR1 SGHVS and CDR2 FQNEAQ. V trimming: 1 base; J trimming: 3 bases; junction bases outside the gene matches: 6. The CDR3, as DNA: TGTGCCAGCAGCTTAGGGGCTTGGACAGGGGGCAAAAACATTCAGTACTTC. The encoded protein is CASSLGAWTGGKNIQYF.

J is TRBJ1-6 and V is TRBV9; D is unclear. Germline-derived CDR1 and CDR2 are SGDLS and YYNGEE. The CDR3 runs to 14 residues. V was shortened by 0 bases and J by 8 bases, with 9 bases between the two germline ends. The CDR3: CASSVAATDSPLHF. CDR3 coding DNA: TGTGCCAGCAGCGTAGCCGCTACGGATTCACCCCTCCACTTT.

This clone was observed once. V and J are TRBV3-1 (or the pseudogene TRBV3-2) and TRBJ2-4; maybe TRBD2 (5 bases). This CDR3 contains 16 residues. The ends were cut back, 0 bases at V and 0 bases at J, with 9 bases in the middle. The germline V gene has CDR1 LGHDT and CDR2 YNNKEL (reference sequence). The CDR3 DNA is TGTGCCAGCAGCCAAGATCTCGCGGGAGCCAAAAACATTCAGTACTTC. This gives the protein CASSQDLAGAKNIQYF.

The chain recombines TRBV7-8 with TRBJ1-5; 10 bases align to TRBD1. Trimming removed 4 bases from V and 4 bases from J; junction bases left unmatched: 4. The CDR3 spans 15 residues. Germline V gene data show CDR1 as SGHVS and CDR2 as FQNEAQ. As DNA, the CDR3 is TGTGCCAGCAGCTCCGGGACAGGGGTGAATCAGCCCCAGCATTTT. Translation gives CASSSGTGVNQPQHF.

This chain connects TRBV28 to TRBJ2-7; 10 positions match TRBD2. Germline V gene data show CDR1 as MDHEN and CDR2 as SYDVKM. With 6 bases clipped from V and 2 bases from J, the junction kept 4 bases outside the gene matches. The CDR3 sequence is 14 residues long. The CDR3 loop is CASRTSGNAYEQYF. The CDR3 DNA is TGTGCCAGCAGAACTAGCGGGAATGCCTACGAGCAGTACTTC.

The V gene is TRBV4-1, the J gene TRBJ1-1; 9 nucleotides align to TRBD1. The CDR3 is 21 residues long. With 0 bases clipped from V and 0 bases from J, the junction kept 17 bases outside the gene matches. Per the germline V gene, CDR1 is MGHRA and CDR2 is YSYEKL. This CDR3 reads CASSQDSVSDRGRPMNTEAFF. CDR3 in DNA: TGCGCCAGCAGCCAAGATTCGGTATCGGACAGGGGCCGCCCGATGAACACTGAAGCTTTCTTT.

The chain uses TRBV2 and TRBJ2-1; 8 nucleotides align to TRBD2. Unmatched junction bases numbered 9, after V lost 4 bases and J lost 7 bases. The CDR3 is 15 amino acids. Germline CDR1 is SNHLY and CDR2 is FYNNEI. Written as DNA, the CDR3 is TGTGCCAGCAGTGTGGAGGGACTAGTAGGTAATGAGCAGTTCTTC. It translates to CASSVEGLVGNEQFF.